The entry below describes one TCR beta chain. Its target is not known. Deep was the level used in running the assay. Sequencing was performed with immunoSEQ multiplex PCR; in TCRdb, only in-frame clones are kept and a portion is missing. The table has some 2,100,000 clones, approximately 95% seen once; the top ten hold roughly 0.13%. The sample belongs to a study of shared clonotypes between healthy human individuals. Overall study context: A couple of women and three men aged 18 to 49 served as donors. Plates per donor: three CD4 naive, three CD4 memory, two CD8 naive, one CD8 memory.

The V gene's germline CDR1 is SGHTA and CDR2 FQGNSA. The CDR3 is 13 residues long. Deletions cut 4 bases from V and 7 bases from J, with 13 bases between. General observations from the study: Sampling used blood alone; tissue repertoires probably differ.

This rearrangement joins TRBV7-2 to TRBJ1-2; perhaps TRBD1 as D (6 bases). The receptor was derived from a man aged 18 to 30 in good health. What was sequenced was naive CD4+ T cells sorted from blood. The sample's subset: CD45RA+ positively selected. This CDR3 reads CASSSLGGLGYTF. CDR3 coding DNA: TGTGCCAGCAGCTCCCTTGGGGGGCTTGGCTACACCTTC.